The sequence of this TCR beta chain was determined in a study of blood T cell repertoires in COVID-19. As for the study in general: Sites in the United States, Italy and Spain provided acute and convalescent COVID-19 samples. In each case, the material was cDNA or gDNA derived from T cells, B-cell-depleted T cells, or PBMCs.

Original methodology: Amplification of reference gene primers provided the estimated nucleated cell counts. Sequenced by immunoSEQ multiplex PCR; TCRdb stores in-frame clones only, minus some. The D gene and trimming were derived from the DNA, and the V and J assignments and clone size from that table. The sample has some 160,000 clones, around 80% seen once. CDR3 length: 13 amino acids. Trimming stripped 3 bases from V and 6 bases from J, with 9 bases between. The TCR comes from a woman in her forties or fifties with acute or convalescent COVID-19. The sequencing sample was made of peripheral blood. The J gene is TRBJ2-1, the V gene TRBV12-3 or TRBV12-4, with D perhaps TRBD1 (6 bases). The CDR3 DNA reads as TGTGCCAGCAGTTTCCAGGGGTTCAATGAGCAGTTCTTC. Its translation: CASSFQGFNEQFF.